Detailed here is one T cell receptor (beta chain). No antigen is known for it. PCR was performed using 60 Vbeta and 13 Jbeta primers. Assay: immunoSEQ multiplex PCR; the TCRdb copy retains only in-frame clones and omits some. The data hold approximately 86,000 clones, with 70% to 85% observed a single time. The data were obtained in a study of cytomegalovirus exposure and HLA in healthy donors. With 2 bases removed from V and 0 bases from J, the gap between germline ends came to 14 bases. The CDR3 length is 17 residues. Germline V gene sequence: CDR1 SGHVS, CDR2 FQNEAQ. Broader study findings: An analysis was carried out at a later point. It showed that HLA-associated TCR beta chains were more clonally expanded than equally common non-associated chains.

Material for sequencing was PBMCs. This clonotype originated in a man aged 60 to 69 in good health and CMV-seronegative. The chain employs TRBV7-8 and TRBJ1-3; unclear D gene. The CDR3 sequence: CASSLYASRHSGNTIYF. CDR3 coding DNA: TGTGCCAGCAGCTTATATGCGTCCAGACACTCTGGAAACACCATATATTTT.